The present entry profiles one T cell receptor beta chain with its context. Its specificity is not known. The record originates from a study of T cell responses to AZD1222 COVID-19 vaccine. Whole-study results and caveats: It should be noted that donors were predominantly white British and more often female, and clonal diversity was possibly underestimated. Without day 14 samples, only post-peak T cell repertoires were studied. Variant regions that are unmutated are reportedly the target of nearly half of spike-specific TCRs.

Repertoires were generated with immunoSEQ multiplex PCR, while TCRdb's copy carries only in-frame clones and drops some. This sample has about 100,000 clones, with nearly 90% found just once. Second-dose timings of about 4 or about 12 weeks were pooled. The material sequenced was peripheral blood, taken 28 days after the second AZD1222 dose. This receptor was identified in an adult who received the AZD1222 COVID-19 vaccine.

The CDR3 DNA reads TGCGCCAGCACCGAGAGTCACCCCCCGTTTGATGAGCAGTTCTTC. Protein: CASTESHPPFDEQFF. V usage is TRBV10-2 and J usage is TRBJ2-1; D unresolved. Trimming took 7 bases from V and 8 from J, leaving 21 bases between them. Per the germline V gene, CDR1 is WSHSY and CDR2 is SAAADI. The CDR3 is 15 amino acids.